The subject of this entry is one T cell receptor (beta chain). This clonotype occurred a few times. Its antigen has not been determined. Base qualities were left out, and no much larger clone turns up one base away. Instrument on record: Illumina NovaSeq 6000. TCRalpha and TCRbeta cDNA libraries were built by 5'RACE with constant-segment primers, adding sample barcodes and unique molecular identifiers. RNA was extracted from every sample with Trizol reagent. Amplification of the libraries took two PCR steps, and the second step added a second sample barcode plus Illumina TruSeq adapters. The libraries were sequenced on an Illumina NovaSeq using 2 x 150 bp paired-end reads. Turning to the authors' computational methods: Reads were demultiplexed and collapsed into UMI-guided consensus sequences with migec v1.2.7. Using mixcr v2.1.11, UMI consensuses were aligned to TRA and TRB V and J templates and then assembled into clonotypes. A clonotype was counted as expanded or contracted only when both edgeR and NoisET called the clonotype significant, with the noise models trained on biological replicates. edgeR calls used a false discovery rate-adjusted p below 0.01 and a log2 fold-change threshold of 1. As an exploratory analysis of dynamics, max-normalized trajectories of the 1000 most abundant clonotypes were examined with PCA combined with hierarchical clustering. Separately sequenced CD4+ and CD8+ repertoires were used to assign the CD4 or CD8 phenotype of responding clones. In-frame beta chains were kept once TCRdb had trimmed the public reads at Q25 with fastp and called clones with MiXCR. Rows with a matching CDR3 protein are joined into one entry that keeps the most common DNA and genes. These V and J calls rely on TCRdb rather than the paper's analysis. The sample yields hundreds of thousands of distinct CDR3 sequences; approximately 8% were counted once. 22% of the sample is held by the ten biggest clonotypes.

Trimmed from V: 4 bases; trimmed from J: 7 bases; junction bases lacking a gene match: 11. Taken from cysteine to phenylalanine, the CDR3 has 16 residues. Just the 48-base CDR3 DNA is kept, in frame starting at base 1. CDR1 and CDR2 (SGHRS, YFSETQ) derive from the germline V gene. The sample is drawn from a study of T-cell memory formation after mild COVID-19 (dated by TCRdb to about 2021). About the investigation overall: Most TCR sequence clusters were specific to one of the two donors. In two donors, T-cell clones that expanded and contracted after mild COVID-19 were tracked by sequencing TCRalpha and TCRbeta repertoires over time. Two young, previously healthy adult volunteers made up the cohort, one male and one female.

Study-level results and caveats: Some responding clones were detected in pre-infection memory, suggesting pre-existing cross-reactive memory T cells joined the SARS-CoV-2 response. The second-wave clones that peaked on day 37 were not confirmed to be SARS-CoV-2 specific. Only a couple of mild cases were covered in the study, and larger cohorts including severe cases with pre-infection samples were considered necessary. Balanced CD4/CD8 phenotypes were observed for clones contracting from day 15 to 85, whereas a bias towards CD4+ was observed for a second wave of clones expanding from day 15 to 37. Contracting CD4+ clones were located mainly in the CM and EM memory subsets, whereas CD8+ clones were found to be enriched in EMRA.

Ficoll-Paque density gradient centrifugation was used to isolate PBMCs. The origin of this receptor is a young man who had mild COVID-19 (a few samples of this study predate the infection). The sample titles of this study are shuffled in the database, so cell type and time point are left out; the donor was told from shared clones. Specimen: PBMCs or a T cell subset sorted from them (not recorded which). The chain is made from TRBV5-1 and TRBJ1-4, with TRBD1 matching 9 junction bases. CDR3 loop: CASSQQSGTGREKLFF. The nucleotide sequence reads TGCGCCAGCAGCCAGCAGTCCGGGACAGGGCGTGAAAAACTGTTTTTT.